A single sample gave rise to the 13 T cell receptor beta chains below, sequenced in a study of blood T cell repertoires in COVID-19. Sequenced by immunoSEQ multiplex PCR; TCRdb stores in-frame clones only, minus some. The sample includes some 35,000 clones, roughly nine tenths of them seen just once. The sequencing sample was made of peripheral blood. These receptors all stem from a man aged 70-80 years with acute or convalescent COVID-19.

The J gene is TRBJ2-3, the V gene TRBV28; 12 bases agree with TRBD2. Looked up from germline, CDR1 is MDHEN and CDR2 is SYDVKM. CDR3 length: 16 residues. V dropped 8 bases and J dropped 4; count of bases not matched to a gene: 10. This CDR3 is CASPPGLAGYADTQYF. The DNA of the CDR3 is TGTGCCAGCCCCCCCGGACTAGCGGGATATGCAGATACGCAGTATTTT.

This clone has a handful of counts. The CDR3 spells CASSQVITPDKAFF. In DNA, the CDR3 is TGTGCCAGCAGCCAAGTAATCACACCCGATAAAGCTTTCTTT. The rearrangement uses TRBV3-1 (or the pseudogene TRBV3-2) and TRBJ1-1, with unresolved D. The germline V gene has CDR1 LGHDT and CDR2 YNNKEL (reference sequence). V was trimmed by 1 base and J by 9 bases, leaving 15 bases between them. The CDR3 is 14 amino acids.

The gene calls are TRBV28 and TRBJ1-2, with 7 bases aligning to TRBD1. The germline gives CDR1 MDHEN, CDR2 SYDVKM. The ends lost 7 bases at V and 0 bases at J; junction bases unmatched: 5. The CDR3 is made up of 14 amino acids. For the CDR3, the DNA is TGTGCCAGCAAACGGGACAGCGCTAACTATGGCTACACCTTC. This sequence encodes CASKRDSANYGYTF.

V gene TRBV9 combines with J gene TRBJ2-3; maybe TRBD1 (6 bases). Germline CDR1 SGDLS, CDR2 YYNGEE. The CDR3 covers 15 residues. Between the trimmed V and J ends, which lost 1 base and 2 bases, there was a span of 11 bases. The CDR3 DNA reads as TGTGCCAGCAGCGTATATGGACAGACCACAGATACGCAGTATTTT. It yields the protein CASSVYGQTTDTQYF.

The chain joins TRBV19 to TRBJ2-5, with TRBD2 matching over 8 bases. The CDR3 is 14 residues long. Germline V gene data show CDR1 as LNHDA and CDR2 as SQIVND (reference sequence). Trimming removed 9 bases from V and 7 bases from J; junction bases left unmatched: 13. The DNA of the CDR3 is TGTGCCAGCGCCTCCGGGACTAGAGTCGCGACCCAGTACTTC. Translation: CASASGTRVATQYF. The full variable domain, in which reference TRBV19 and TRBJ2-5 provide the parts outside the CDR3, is DGGITQSPKYLFRKEGQNVTLSCEQNLNHDAMYWYRQDPGQGLRLIYYSQIVNDFQKGDIAEGYSVSREKKESFPLTVTSAQKNPTAFYLCASASGTRVATQYFGPGTRLLVL.

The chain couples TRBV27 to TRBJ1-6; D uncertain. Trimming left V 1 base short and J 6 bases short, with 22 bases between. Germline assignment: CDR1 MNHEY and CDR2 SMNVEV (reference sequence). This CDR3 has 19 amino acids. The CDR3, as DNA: TGTGCCAGCAGTTTATACGGGGTCGGAGCAGCTAAACCTAATTCACCCCTCCACTTT. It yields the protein CASSLYGVGAAKPNSPLHF.

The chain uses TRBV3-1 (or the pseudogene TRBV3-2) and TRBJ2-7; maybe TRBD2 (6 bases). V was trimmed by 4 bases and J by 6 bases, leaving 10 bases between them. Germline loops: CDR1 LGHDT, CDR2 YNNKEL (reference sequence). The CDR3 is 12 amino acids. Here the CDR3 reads CASSRGDGEQYF. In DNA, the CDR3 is TGTGCCAGCAGCCGCGGGGACGGCGAGCAGTACTTC.

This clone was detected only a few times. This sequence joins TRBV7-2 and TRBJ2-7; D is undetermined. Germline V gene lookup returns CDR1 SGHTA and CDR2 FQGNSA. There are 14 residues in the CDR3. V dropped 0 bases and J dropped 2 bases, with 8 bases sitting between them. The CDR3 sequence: CASSLASATYEQYF. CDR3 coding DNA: TGTGCCAGCAGCTTAGCTAGTGCTACCTACGAGCAGTACTTC.

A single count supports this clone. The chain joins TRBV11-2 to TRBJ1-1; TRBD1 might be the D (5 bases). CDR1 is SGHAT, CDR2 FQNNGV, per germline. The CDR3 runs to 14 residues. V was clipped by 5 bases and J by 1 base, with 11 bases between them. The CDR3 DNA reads TGTGCCAGCAGCCCGCCCCAGGGGAACACTGAAGCTTTCTTT. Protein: CASSPPQGNTEAFF.

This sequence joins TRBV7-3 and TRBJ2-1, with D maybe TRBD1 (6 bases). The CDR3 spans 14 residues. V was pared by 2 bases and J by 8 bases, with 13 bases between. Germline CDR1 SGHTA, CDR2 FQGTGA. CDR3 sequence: CASSLGTTAHEQFF. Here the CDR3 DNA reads TGTGCCAGCAGCTTAGGGACAACGGCCCATGAGCAGTTCTTC. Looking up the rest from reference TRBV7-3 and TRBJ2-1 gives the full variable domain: GAGVSQTPSNKVTEKGKYVELRCDPISGHTALYWYRQSLGQGPEFLIYFQGTGAADDSGLPNDRFFAVRPEGSVSTLKIQRTERGDSAVYLCASSLGTTAHEQFFGPGTRLTVL.

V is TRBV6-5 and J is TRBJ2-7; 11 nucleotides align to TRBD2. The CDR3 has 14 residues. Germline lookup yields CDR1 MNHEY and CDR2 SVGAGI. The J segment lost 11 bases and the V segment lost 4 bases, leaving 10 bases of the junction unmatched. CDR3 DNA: TGTGCCAGCAGTTCTAGCGGGAGGACCGGTGGGGAGTACTTC. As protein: CASSSSGRTGGEYF.

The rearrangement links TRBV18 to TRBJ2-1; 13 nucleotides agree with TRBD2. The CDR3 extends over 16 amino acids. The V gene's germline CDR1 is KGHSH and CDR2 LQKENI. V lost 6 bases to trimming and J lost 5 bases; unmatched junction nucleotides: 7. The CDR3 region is CASSEGLAGANNEQFF. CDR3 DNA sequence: TGTGCCAGCTCGGAAGGACTAGCGGGAGCCAACAATGAGCAGTTCTTC.

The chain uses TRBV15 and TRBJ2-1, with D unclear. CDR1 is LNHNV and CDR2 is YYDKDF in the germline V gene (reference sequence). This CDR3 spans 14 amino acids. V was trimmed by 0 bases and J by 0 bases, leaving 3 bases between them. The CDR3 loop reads CATSRDGSYNEQFF. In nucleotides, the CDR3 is TGTGCCACCAGCAGAGACGGCTCCTACAATGAGCAGTTCTTC.